Shown below are 7 T cell receptor beta chains from a single sample sequenced in a study of beta chain features in type 1 diabetes. The isolated RNA, all of it, was reverse transcribed, so expressed TCRB transcripts were what got sequenced. Repertoires were generated with immunoSEQ multiplex PCR, while TCRdb's copy carries only in-frame clones and drops some. The sample has tens of thousands of clones; around 57% are singletons. No antigen has been identified for these receptors. Study results and limitations: All four CD4+ subsets of Type 1 diabetes patients contained TCRB CDR3s that were moderately but significantly shorter.

The sequencing sample was made of stem cell memory CD4+ T cells from blood. The origin of the receptors is a man aged 18 to 35 with type 1 diabetes.

This clone occurred a few times. This rearrangement joins TRBV28 to TRBJ2-5; D call uncertain. The germline V and J ends were trimmed by 5 bases and 2 bases, with 12 bases remaining between them. The CDR3 has 14 residues. The germline V gene encodes CDR1 MDHEN and CDR2 SYDVKM. CDR3 sequence (DNA): TGTGCCAGCAGTCAGACACCAAGACAAGAGACCCAGTACTTC. Protein sequence: CASSQTPRQETQYF.

This clone came up a few times. The CDR3 reads CASSPTVGGNTIYF. The CDR3 nucleotides read TGTGCCAGCAGCCCCACCGTAGGAGGGAACACCATATATTTT. The chain employs TRBV5-6 and TRBJ1-3; no reliable D call. The CDR3 is 14 residues long. Trimming removed 4 bases at V and 7 bases at J, with 15 bases between. Germline V CDR1 and CDR2: SGHDT, YYEEEE.

This clone came up a few times. The rearrangement uses TRBV19 and TRBJ2-1; D call uncertain. CDR3 size: 13 residues. Germline CDR1 LNHDA, CDR2 SQIVND (reference sequence). V gave up 7 bases and J gave up 7 bases, with 14 bases separating them. As DNA, the CDR3 is TGTGCCAGTACCCGGTCGAGGCCTAATGAGCAGTTCTTC. Protein: CASTRSRPNEQFF.

The rearrangement uses TRBV10-3 and TRBJ2-6, with TRBD1 matching over 7 bases. This CDR3 is 18 amino acids long. After removal of 4 bases from V and 3 bases from J, the junction contained 12 bases not matched to a gene. Germline CDR1 ENHRY, CDR2 SYGVKD. CDR3 coding DNA: TGTGCCATCAGTGGGCAGACAGGGACCTTCTATGGGGCCAACGTCCTGACTTTC. Translation gives CAISGQTGTFYGANVLTF.

The rearrangement links TRBV29-1 to TRBJ1-2, with 8 bases fitting TRBD1. Trimming took 0 bases from V and 5 from J; bases not matched to a gene: 5. Germline values: CDR1 SQVTM, CDR2 ANQGSEA. This CDR3 spans 14 amino acids. Written as DNA, the CDR3 is TGCAGCGTTGAAGACAGGGGGCGCCTATATGGCTACACCTTC. This codes for CSVEDRGRLYGYTF.

In nucleotides, the CDR3 is TGTGCCAGCAACGGGAGGGCAAGTGAGACCCAGTACTTC. It codes for CASNGRASETQYF. The chain links TRBV7-2 to TRBJ2-5; 8 positions agree with TRBD2. This CDR3 is built from 13 residues. With 7 bases clipped from V and 5 bases from J, the junction kept 6 bases outside the gene matches. Germline-derived CDR1 and CDR2 are SGHTA and FQGNSA.

This chain connects TRBV6-6 to TRBJ2-2; possible D gene TRBD2, 6 bases. Germline V CDR1 and CDR2: MNHNY, SVGAGI (reference sequence). The CDR3 is made up of 14 amino acids. V was clipped by 7 bases and J by 4 bases, with 13 bases between them. The CDR3 bases are TGTGCCAGCATTTCCAGGACTACCACCGGGGAGCTGTTTTTT. Amino acid sequence: CASISRTTTGELFF.